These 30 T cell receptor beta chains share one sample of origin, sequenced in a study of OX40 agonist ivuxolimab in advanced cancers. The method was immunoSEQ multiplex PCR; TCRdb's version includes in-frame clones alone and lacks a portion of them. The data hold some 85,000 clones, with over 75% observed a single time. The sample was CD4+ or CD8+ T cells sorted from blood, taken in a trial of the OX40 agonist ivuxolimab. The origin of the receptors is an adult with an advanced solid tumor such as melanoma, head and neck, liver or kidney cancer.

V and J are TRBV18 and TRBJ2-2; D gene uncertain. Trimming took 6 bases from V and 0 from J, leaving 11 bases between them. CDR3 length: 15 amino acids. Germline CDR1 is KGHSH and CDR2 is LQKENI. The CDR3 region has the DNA TGTGCCAGCTCCCCTCTGGCACCGAACACCGGGGAGCTGTTTTTT. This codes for CASSPLAPNTGELFF.

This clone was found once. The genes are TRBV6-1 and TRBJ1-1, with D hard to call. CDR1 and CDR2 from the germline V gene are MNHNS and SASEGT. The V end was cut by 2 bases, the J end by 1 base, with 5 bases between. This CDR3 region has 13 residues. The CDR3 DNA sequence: TGTGCCAGCAGTGAAAGGAGGAACACTGAAGCTTTCTTT. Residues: CASSERRNTEAFF.

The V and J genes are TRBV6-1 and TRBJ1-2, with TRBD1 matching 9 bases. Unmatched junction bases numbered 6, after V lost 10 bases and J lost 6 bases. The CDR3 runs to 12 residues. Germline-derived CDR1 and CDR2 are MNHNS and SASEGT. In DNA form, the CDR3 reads TGTGCCATTGACAGGACAGGGGATGGCTACACCTTC. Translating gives CAIDRTGDGYTF.

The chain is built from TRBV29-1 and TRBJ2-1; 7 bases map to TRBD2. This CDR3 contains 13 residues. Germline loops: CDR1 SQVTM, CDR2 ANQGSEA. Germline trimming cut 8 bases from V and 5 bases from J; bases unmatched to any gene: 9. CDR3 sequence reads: CSKMTSRNNEQFF. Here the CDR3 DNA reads TGCAGCAAGATGACTAGCCGGAACAATGAGCAGTTCTTC.

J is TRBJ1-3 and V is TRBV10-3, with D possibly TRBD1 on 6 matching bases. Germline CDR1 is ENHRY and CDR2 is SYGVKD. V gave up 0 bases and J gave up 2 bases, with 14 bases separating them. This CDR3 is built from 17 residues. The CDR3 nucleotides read TGTGCCATCAGTGAGTCTACGACAGGTTCTGCTGGAAACACCATATATTTT. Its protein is CAISESTTGSAGNTIYF.

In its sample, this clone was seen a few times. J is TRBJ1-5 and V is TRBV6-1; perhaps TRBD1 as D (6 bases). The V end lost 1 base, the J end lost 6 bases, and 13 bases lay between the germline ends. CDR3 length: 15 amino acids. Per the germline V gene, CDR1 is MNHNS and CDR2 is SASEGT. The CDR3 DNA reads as TGTGCCAGCAGTGAAGATACAGGGTGGGGTCAGCCCCAGCATTTT. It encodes CASSEDTGWGQPQHF.

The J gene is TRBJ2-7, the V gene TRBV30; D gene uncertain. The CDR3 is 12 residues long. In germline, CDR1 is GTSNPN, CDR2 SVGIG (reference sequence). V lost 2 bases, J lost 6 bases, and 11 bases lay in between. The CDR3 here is CAWSQSESEQYF. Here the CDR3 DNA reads TGTGCCTGGAGTCAATCCGAGAGCGAGCAGTACTTC.

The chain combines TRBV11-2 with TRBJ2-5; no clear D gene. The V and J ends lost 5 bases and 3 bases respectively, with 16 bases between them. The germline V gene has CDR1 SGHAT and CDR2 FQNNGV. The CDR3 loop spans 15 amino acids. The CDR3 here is CASSLLTRLKETQYF. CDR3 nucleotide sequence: TGTGCCAGCAGCCTACTGACTCGGTTGAAAGAGACCCAGTACTTC.

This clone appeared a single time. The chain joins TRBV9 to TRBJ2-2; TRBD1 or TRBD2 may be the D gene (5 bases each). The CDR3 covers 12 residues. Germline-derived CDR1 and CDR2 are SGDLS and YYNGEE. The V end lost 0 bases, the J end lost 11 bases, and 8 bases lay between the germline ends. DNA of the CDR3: TGTGCCAGCAGCGTAGGAGGGGATGAGCTGTTTTTT. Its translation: CASSVGGDELFF.

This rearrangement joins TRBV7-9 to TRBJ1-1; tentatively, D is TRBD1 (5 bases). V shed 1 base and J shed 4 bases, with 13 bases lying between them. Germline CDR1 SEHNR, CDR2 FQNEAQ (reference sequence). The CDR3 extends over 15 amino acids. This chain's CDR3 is CASSLVLGEGTEAFF. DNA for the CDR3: TGTGCCAGCAGCTTAGTCCTAGGGGAAGGCACTGAAGCTTTCTTT.

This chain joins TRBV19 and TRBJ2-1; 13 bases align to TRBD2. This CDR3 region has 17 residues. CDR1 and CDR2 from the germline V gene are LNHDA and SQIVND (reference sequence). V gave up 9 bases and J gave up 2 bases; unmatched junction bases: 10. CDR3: CASRLAGGLETYNEQFF. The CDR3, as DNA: TGTGCCAGCAGACTAGCGGGAGGCTTGGAGACCTACAATGAGCAGTTCTTC.

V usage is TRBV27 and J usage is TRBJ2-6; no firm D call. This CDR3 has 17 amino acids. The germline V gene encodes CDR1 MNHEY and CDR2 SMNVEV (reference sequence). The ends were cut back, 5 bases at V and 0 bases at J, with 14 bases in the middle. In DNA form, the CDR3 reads TGTGCCAGCAGTAGACCGGGCCAAAGCTCTGGGGCCAACGTCCTGACTTTC. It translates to CASSRPGQSSGANVLTF.

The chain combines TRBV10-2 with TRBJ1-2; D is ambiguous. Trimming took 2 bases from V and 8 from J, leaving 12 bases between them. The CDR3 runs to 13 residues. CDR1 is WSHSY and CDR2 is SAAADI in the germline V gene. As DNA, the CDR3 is TGCGCCAGCAGTGAGACGGCGTTTAGGGGCTACACCTTC. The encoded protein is CASSETAFRGYTF.

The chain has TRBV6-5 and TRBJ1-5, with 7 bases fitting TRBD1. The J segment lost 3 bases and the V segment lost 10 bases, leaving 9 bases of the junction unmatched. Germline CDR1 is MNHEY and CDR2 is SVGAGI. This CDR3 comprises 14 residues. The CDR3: CATKRDSSNQPQHF. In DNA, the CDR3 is TGTGCCACCAAAAGGGACAGCTCCAATCAGCCCCAGCATTTT.

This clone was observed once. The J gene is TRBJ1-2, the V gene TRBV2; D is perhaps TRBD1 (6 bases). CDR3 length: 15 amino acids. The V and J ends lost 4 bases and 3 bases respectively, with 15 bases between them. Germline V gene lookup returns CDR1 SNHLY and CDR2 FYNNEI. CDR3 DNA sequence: TGTGCCAGCAGTGGGGGGACACTCCGGGACTATGGCTACACCTTC. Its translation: CASSGGTLRDYGYTF.

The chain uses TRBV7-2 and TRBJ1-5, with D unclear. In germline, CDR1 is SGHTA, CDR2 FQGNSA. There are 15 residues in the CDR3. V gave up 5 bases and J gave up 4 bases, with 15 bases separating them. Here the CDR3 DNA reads TGTGCCAGCAGCATGGGTGTGACTCAAAATCAGCCCCAGCATTTT. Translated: CASSMGVTQNQPQHF. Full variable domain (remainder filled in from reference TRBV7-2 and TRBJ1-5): GAGVSQSPSNKVTEKGKDVELRCDPISGHTALYWYRQSLGQGLEFLIYFQGNSAPDKSGLPSDRFSAERTGGSVSTLTIQRTQQEDSAVYLCASSMGVTQNQPQHFGDGTRLSIL.

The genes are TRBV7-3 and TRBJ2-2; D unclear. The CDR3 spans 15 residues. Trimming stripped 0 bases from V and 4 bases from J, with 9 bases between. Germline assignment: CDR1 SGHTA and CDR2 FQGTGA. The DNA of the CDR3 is TGTGCCAGCAGCTTAACTTCGGCAGTCACCGGGGAGCTGTTTTTT. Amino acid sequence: CASSLTSAVTGELFF.

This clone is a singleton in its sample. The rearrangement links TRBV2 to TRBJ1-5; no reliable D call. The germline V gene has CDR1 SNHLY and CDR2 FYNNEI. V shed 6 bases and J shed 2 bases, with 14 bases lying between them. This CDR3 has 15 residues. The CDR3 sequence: CASSPTPWGNQPQHF. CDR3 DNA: TGTGCCAGCAGCCCGACCCCCTGGGGCAATCAGCCCCAGCATTTT.

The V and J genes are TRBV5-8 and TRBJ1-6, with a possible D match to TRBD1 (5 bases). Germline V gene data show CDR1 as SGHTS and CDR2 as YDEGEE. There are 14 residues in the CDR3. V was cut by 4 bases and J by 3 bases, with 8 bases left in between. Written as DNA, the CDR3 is TGTGCCAGCAGCCCGGGACGCTATAATTCACCCCTCCACTTT. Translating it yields CASSPGRYNSPLHF.

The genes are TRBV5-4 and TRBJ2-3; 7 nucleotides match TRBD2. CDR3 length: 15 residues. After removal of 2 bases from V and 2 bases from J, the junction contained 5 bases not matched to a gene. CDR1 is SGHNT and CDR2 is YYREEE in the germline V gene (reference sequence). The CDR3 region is CASSFLGGNTDTQYF. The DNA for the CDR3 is TGTGCCAGCAGCTTTTTGGGGGGGAACACAGATACGCAGTATTTT.

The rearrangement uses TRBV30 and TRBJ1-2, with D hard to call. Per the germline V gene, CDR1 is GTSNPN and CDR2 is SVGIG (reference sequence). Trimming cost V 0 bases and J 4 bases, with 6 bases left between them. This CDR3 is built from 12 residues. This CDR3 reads CAWSVSRYGYTF. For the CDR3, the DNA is TGTGCCTGGAGTGTTTCTCGCTATGGCTACACCTTC.

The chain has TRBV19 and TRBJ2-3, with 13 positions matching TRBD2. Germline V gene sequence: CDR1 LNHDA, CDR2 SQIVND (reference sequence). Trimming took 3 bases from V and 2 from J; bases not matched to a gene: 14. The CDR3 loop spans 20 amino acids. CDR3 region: CASSIQQLAGGPAPTDTQYF. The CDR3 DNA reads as TGTGCCAGTAGTATCCAACAACTAGCGGGGGGGCCTGCCCCCACAGATACGCAGTATTTT.

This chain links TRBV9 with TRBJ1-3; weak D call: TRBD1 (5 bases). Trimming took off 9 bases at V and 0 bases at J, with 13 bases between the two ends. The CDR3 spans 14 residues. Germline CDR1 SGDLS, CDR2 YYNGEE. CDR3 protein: CATSPGGSGNTIYF. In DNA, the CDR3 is TGTGCCACCTCCCCTGGGGGCTCTGGAAACACCATATATTTT.

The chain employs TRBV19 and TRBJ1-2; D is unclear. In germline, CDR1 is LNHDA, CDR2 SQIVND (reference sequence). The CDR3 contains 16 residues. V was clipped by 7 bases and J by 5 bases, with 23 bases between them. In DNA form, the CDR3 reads TGTGCCAGTAACCTCGGCCGGCAAGGTCCCTCTTATGGCTACACCTTC. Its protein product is CASNLGRQGPSYGYTF.

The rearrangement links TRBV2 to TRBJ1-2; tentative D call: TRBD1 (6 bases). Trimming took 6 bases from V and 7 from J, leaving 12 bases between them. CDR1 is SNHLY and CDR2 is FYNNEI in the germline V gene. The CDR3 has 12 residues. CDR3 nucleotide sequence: TGTGCCAGCAGGGAGGGGGAAGGTGGCTACACCTTC. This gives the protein CASREGEGGYTF.

CDR3 protein: CASSWYSGNTEAFF. For the CDR3, the DNA is TGTGCCAGCAGTTGGTATAGCGGGAACACTGAAGCTTTCTTT. The chain uses TRBV27 and TRBJ1-1; no firm D call. Trimming stripped 4 bases from V and 1 base from J, with 10 bases between. The CDR3 covers 14 residues. In germline, CDR1 is MNHEY, CDR2 SMNVEV (reference sequence).

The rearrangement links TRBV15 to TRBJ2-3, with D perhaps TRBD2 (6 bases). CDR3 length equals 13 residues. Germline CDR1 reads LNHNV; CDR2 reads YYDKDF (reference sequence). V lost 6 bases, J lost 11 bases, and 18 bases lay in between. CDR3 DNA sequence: TGTGCCACCAGTCGGGGGACTCCTTCGGAGCAGTATTTT. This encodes CATSRGTPSEQYF. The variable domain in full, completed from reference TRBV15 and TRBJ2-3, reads DAMVIQNPRYQVTQFGKPVTLSCSQTLNHNVMYWYQQKSSQAPKLLFHYYDKDFNNEADTPDNFQSRRPNTSFCFLDIRSPGLGDTAMYLCATSRGTPSEQYFGPGTRLTVL.

The chain's CDR3 is CSASPRGGTEAFF. CDR3 nucleotide sequence: TGCAGCGCCTCCCCAAGGGGGGGTACTGAAGCTTTCTTT. The chain joins TRBV29-1 to TRBJ1-1; tentative D call: TRBD1 (6 bases). The CDR3 contains 13 residues. The germline gives CDR1 SQVTM, CDR2 ANQGSEA. Between the trimmed V and J ends, which lost 7 bases and 5 bases, there was a span of 17 bases.

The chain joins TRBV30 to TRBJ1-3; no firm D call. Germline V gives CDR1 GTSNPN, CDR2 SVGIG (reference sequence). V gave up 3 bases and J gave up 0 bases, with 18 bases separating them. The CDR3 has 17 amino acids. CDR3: CAWSHWVEALSGNTIYF. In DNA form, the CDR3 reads TGTGCCTGGAGCCACTGGGTAGAGGCTCTCTCTGGAAACACCATATATTTT.

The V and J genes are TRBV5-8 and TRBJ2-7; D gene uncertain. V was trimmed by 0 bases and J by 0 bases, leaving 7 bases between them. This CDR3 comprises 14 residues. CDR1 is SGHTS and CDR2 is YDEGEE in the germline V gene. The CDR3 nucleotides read TGTGCCAGCAGCTTGGAACTGCCCTCCTACGAGCAGTACTTC. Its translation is CASSLELPSYEQYF.